This T cell receptor beta chain comes out of a study of cytomegalovirus exposure and HLA in healthy donors. The PCR used 60 Vbeta and 13 Jbeta primers. Profiled with immunoSEQ multiplex PCR; TCRdb holds only in-frame clones, not every one. The sample has 100,000 or so clones, roughly 76% seen once. This CDR3 spans 13 amino acids. Trimming left V 10 bases short and J 1 base short, with 13 bases between. Germline-derived CDR1 and CDR2 are MNHNS and SASEGT. The chain couples TRBV6-1 to TRBJ1-1; D uncertain. The sequence was obtained from a man aged 30-40 years in good health and CMV-seropositive. The sequenced material came from PBMCs. The CDR3 nucleotides read TGTGCCACCACCCGGGGAGGGAACACTGAAGCTTTCTTT. Its protein product is CATTRGGNTEAFF.